One and the same sample provided the 14 T cell receptor beta chains below, sequenced in a study of post-analysis software for immune sequencing data. Study-level results: Patients had higher frequencies than controls of about five TRBV segments, including TRBV5-6, TRBV5-1 and TRBV20-1.

Included in the TCR beta cDNA libraries were unique molecular identifiers. TCRdb ran MiXCR on the PCR reads and lists one entry per CDR3 protein. The data contain 650,000 to 850,000 distinct CDR3 sequences, about 50% of them singletons. These receptors' targets are unknown. Sequenced material: blood. The source is a girl aged 5-17 years with multiple sclerosis.

The chain carries TRBV20-1 and TRBJ2-3; tentative D call: TRBD2 (5 bases). The CDR3 spans 15 residues. Germline V lookup: CDR1 DFQATT, CDR2 SNEGSKA (reference sequence). V shed 2 bases and J shed 1 base, with 13 bases lying between them. The CDR3, as DNA: TGCAGTGCTAGACGCTTCGGGCGGGGCACAGATACGCAGTATTTT. Its translation: CSARRFGRGTDTQYF.

The rearrangement links TRBV11-2 to TRBJ2-2; 8 positions agree with TRBD1. Germline V lookup: CDR1 SGHAT, CDR2 FQNNGV. The CDR3 length is 16 residues. The ends lost 4 bases at V and 4 bases at J; junction bases unmatched: 8. The CDR3 loop reads CASSSSDRGLTGELFF. The CDR3 DNA follows: TGTGCCAGCAGCTCCTCAGACAGGGGACTCACCGGGGAGCTGTTTTTT.

This sequence joins TRBV2 and TRBJ2-1, with 10 bases aligning to TRBD2. The CDR3 loop spans 14 amino acids. Trimming took 7 bases from V and 3 from J; bases not matched to a gene: 3. From germline, CDR1 is SNHLY and CDR2 FYNNEI. CDR3 sequence (DNA): TGTGCCAGCAAGAGCGGGAGGGACTACAATGAGCAGTTCTTC. Its translation: CASKSGRDYNEQFF.

The genes are TRBV6-5 and TRBJ2-1; D call uncertain. The germline gives CDR1 MNHEY, CDR2 SVGAGI. The V end was cut by 4 bases, the J end by 8 bases, with 12 bases between. The CDR3 has 13 residues. CDR3 nucleotides: TGTGCCAGCAGTTCTCCCTGGGGTGATGAGCAGTTCTTC. Translated: CASSSPWGDEQFF.

The chain recombines TRBV4-1 with TRBJ2-7; no clear D gene. In germline, CDR1 is MGHRA, CDR2 YSYEKL. The CDR3 loop spans 13 amino acids. Trimming shortened V by 1 base and J by 4 bases, and 8 bases separated the two germline ends. The CDR3 DNA reads TGCGCCAGCAGCCAAGGGGGTGAATACGAGCAGTACTTC. It specifies CASSQGGEYEQYF.

The chain couples TRBV11-2 to TRBJ2-1; D not certain. The germline V gene has CDR1 SGHAT and CDR2 FQNNGV. This CDR3 spans 14 amino acids. The germline V and J ends were trimmed by 1 base and 5 bases, with 9 bases remaining between them. The CDR3 nucleotides are TGTGCCAGCAGCTTAGCCCAAATGAACAATGAGCAGTTCTTC. It specifies CASSLAQMNNEQFF.

In the case of this clonotype: One end of the junction is discordant with germline, which a read error may explain. The chain recombines TRBV7-3 with TRBJ1-2; D uncertain. The CDR3 totals 15 residues. Germline CDR1 is SGHTA and CDR2 is FQGTGA. The CDR3 DNA reads as TGTGCCAGCAGCTTATCCGGCACACAGAACTATGGCCACACCTTC. Encoded protein: CASSLSGTQNYGHTF.

The table lists this clonotype with a count of one. This chain links TRBV20-1 with TRBJ2-3; a possible D gene is TRBD2 (5 bases). From germline, CDR1 is DFQATT and CDR2 SNEGSKA (reference sequence). V dropped 0 bases and J dropped 4 bases, with 17 bases sitting between them. The CDR3 totals 16 residues. CDR3 nucleotide sequence: TGCAGTGCTAGAGATCTCCGGGGTGCATCCGCAGATACGCAGTATTTT. Amino acid sequence: CSARDLRGASADTQYF.

The chain recombines TRBV7-9 with TRBJ1-2; D is ambiguous. V lost 1 base and J lost 8, with 11 bases in between. The V gene's germline CDR1 is SEHNR and CDR2 FQNEAQ (reference sequence). CDR3 length: 13 residues. CDR3 bases: TGTGCCAGCAGCTTAGGAGAGGGAGACGGCTACACCTTC. Translating it yields CASSLGEGDGYTF.

The chain carries TRBV12-3 or TRBV12-4 and TRBJ1-1; 7 nucleotides match TRBD1. J lost 3 bases, V lost 6 bases, and 4 bases had no gene match. The CDR3 contains 13 residues. The CDR3 protein is CASRFTGDTEAFF. CDR3 in DNA: TGTGCCAGCAGGTTCACAGGGGACACTGAAGCTTTCTTT.

The V and J genes are TRBV20-1 and TRBJ2-1, with 9 bases aligning to TRBD1. CDR1 and CDR2 from the germline V gene are DFQATT and SNEGSKA (reference sequence). The CDR3 runs 15 residues. V was clipped by 6 bases and J by 5 bases; unmatched bases: 11. CDR3 region: CSAPIDRGKHNEQFF. The CDR3 DNA follows: TGCAGTGCCCCTATCGACAGGGGGAAGCACAATGAGCAGTTCTTC.

V gene TRBV4-2 combines with J gene TRBJ2-5, with a tentative D call TRBD2 (5 bases). The CDR3 loop spans 18 amino acids. Germline CDR1 LGHNA, CDR2 YNFKEQ. V was trimmed by 0 bases and J by 5 bases, leaving 22 bases between them. For the CDR3, the DNA is TGTGCCAGCAGCCAAGATGGAGGCACTGAGGGATGGAGGGAGACCCAGTACTTC. It encodes CASSQDGGTEGWRETQYF.

This clonotype was seen a single time. The CDR3 here is CSARSGVRAYEQYF. DNA of the CDR3: TGCAGTGCTAGATCAGGGGTAAGGGCCTACGAGCAGTACTTC. This sequence joins TRBV20-1 and TRBJ2-7; D perhaps matches TRBD1 (6 bases). This CDR3 region has 14 residues. Per the germline V gene, CDR1 is DFQATT and CDR2 is SNEGSKA (reference sequence). Trimming took off 2 bases at V and 2 bases at J, with 13 bases between the two ends.

This clonotype is a singleton in its sample. The chain links TRBV18 to TRBJ1-1; 7 positions match TRBD1. The ends lost 5 bases at V and 2 bases at J; junction bases unmatched: 8. The germline CDR1 and CDR2 sequences are KGHSH and LQKENI. The CDR3 contains 15 residues. CDR3 region: CASSNRDSINTEAFF. CDR3 nucleotides: TGTGCCAGCTCAAACCGGGACAGCATAAACACTGAAGCTTTCTTT.